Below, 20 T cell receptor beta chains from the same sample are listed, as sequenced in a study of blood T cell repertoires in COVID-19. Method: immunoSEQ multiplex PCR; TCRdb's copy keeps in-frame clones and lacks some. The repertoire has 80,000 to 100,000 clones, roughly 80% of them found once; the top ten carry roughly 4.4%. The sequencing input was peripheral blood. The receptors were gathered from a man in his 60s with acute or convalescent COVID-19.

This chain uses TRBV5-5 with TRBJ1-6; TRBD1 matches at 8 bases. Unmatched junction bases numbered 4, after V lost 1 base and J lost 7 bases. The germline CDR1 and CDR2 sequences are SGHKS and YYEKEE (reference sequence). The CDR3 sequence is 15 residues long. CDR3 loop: CASSLPGQANSPLHF. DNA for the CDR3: TGTGCCAGCAGCTTGCCGGGACAGGCGAATTCACCCCTCCACTTT.

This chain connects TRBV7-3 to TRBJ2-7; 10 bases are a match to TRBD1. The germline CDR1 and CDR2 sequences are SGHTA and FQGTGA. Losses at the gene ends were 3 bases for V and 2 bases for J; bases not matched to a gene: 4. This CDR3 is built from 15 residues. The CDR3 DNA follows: TGTGCCAGCAGCTTGGGACAGGGGAATACCTACGAGCAGTACTTC. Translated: CASSLGQGNTYEQYF.

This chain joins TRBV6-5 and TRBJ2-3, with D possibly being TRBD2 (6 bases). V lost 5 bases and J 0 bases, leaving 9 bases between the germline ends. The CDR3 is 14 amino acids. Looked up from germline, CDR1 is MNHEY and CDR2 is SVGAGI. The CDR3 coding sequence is TGTGCCAGCAGTCCCAGCGGGAGCACAGATACGCAGTATTTT. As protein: CASSPSGSTDTQYF.

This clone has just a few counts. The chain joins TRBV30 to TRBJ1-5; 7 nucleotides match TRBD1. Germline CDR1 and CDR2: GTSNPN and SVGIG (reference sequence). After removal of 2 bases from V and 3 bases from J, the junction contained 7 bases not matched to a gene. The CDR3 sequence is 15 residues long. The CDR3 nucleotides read TGTGCCTGGAGTTTACGGGACAGACTCAATCAGCCCCAGCATTTT. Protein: CAWSLRDRLNQPQHF.

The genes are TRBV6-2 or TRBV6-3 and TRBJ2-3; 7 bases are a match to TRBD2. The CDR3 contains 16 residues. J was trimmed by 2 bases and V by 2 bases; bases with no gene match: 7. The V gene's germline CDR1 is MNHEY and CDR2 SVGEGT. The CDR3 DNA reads TGTGCCAGCAGTTACGACCTAGCGGATGCCACAGATACGCAGTATTTT. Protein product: CASSYDLADATDTQYF.

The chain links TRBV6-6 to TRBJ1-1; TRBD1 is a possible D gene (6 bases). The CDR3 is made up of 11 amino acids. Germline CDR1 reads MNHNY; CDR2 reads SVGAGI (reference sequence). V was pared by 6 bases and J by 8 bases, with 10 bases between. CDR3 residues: CASRWTVEAFF. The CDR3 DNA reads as TGTGCCAGCAGATGGACAGTAGAAGCTTTCTTT.

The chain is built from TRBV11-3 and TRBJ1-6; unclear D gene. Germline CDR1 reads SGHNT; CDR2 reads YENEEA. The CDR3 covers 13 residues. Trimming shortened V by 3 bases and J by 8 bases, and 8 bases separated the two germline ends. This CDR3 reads CASSFSRDSPLHF. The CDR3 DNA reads TGTGCCAGCAGCTTTAGCCGGGATTCACCCCTCCACTTT.

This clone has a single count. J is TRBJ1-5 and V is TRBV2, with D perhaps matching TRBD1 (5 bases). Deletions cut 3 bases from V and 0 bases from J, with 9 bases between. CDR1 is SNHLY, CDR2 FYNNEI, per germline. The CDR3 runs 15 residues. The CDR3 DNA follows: TGTGCCAGCAGTGACGGGGGTCGTAGCAATCAGCCCCAGCATTTT. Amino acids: CASSDGGRSNQPQHF.

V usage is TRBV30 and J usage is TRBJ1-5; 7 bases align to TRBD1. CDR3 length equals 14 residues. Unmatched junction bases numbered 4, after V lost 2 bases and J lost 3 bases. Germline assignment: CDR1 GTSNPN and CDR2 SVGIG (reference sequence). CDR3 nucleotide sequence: TGTGCCTGGAGTACGGGACAGCACAATCAGCCCCAGCATTTT. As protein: CAWSTGQHNQPQHF. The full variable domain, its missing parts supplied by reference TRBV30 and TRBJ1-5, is SQTIHQWPATLVQPVGSPLSLECTVEGTSNPNLYWYRQAAGRGLQLLFYSVGIGQISSEVPQNLSASRPQDRQFILSSKKLLLSDSGFYLCAWSTGQHNQPQHFGDGTRLSIL.

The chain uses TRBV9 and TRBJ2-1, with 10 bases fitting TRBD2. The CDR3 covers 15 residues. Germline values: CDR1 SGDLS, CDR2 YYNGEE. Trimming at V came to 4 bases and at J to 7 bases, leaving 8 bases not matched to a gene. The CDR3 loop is CASSPSGTSANEQFF. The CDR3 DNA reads TGTGCCAGCAGCCCCTCCGGGACTAGCGCGAATGAGCAGTTCTTC. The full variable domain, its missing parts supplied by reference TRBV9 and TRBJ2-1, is DSGVTQTPKHLITATGQRVTLRCSPRSGDLSVYWYQQSLDQGLQFLIQYYNGEERAKGNILERFSAQQFPDLHSELNLSSLELGDSALYFCASSPSGTSANEQFFGPGTRLTVL.

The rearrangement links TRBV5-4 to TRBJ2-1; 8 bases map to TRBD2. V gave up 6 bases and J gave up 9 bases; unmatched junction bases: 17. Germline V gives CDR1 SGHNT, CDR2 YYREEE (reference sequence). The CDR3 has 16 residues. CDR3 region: CASNNPRGGTGGEQFF. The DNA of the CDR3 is TGTGCCAGCAACAACCCCCGGGGGGGCACAGGTGGTGAGCAGTTCTTC.

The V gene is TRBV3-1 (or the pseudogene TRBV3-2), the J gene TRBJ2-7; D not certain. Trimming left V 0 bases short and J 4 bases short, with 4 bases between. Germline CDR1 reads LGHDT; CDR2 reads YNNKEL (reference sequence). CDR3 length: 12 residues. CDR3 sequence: CASSQDVYEQYF. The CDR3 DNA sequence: TGTGCCAGCAGCCAAGACGTTTACGAGCAGTACTTC.

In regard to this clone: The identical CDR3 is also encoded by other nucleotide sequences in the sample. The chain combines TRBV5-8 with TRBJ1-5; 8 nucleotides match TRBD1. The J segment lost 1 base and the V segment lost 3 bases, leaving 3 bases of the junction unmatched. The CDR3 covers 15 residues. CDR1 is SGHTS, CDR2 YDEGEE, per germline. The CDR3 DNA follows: TGTGCCAGCAGCTCCGGGACAGGCAGCAATCAGCCCCAGCATTTT. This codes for CASSSGTGSNQPQHF.

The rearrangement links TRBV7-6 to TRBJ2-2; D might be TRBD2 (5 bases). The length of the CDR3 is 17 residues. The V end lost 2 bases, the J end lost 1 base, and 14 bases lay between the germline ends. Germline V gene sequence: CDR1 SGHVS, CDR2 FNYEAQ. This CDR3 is CASSLPRGQENTGELFF. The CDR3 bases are TGTGCCAGCAGCTTACCTCGCGGGCAGGAGAACACCGGGGAGCTGTTTTTT.

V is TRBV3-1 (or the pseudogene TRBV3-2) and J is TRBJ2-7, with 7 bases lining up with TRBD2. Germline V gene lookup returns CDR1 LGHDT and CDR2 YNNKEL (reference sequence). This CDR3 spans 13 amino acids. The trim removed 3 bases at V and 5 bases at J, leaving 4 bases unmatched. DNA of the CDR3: TGTGCCAGCAGCCAGGGAGGGCCTAACGAGCAGTACTTC. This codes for CASSQGGPNEQYF.

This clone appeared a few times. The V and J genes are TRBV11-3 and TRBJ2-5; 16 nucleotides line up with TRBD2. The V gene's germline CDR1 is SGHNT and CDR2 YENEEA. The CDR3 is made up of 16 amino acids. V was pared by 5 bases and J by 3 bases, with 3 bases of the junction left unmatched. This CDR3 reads CASSEGLAGGEETQYF. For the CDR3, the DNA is TGTGCCAGCAGCGAGGGACTAGCGGGAGGGGAAGAGACCCAGTACTTC.

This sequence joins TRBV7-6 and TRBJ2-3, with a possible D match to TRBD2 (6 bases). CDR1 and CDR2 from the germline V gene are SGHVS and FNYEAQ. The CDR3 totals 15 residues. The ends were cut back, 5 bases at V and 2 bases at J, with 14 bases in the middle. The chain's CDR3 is CASSESREPTDTQYF. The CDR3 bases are TGTGCCAGCAGCGAATCCCGGGAGCCCACAGATACGCAGTATTTT. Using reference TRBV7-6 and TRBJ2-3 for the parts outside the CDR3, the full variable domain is GAGVSQSPRYKVTKRGQDVALRCDPISGHVSLYWYRQALGQGPEFLTYFNYEAQQDKSGLPNDRFSAERPEGSISTLTIQRTEQRDSAMYRCASSESREPTDTQYFGPGTRLTVL.

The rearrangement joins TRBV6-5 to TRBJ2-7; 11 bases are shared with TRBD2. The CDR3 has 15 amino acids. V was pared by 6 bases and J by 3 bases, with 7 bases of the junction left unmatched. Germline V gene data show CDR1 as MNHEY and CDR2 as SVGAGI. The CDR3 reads CASRSTSGSLYEQYF. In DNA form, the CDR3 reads TGTGCCAGCAGGTCAACTAGCGGGAGTCTCTACGAGCAGTACTTC.

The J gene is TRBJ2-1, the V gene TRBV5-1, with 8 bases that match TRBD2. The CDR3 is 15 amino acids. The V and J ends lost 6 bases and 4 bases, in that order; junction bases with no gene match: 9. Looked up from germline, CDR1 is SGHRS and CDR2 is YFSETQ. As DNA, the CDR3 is TGCGCCAGCACCTTACTAGCGGAAGCTTACAATGAGCAGTTCTTC. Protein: CASTLLAEAYNEQFF.

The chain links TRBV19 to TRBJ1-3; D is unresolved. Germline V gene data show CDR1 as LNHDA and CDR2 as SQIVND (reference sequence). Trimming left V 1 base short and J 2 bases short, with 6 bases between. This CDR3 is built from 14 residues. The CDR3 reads CASSIGRTGNTIYF. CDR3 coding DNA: TGTGCCAGTAGTATAGGCAGGACTGGAAACACCATATATTTT.